Shown below are 27 T cell receptor beta chains from a single sample sequenced in a study of blood T cells in healthy people across ages. Primers used in a second PCR of roughly 7 to 12 cycles were a sample-barcoded 5' primer and a J-beta primer mix. TCRdb re-analysed the 5' RACE reads in MiXCR, keeping a single row per CDR3 protein. Of 650,000 to 1,000,000 distinct CDR3 sequences in the sample, under 40% were seen once. What was sequenced was blood. These receptor sequences come from a man between 18 and 29 years old in good health.

V gene TRBV28 combines with J gene TRBJ2-1; D remains unclear. The CDR3 is 11 amino acids. With 3 bases removed from V and 10 bases from J, the gap between germline ends came to 7 bases. Germline V gene data show CDR1 as MDHEN and CDR2 as SYDVKM. CDR3 loop: CASSLFREQFF. The CDR3 coding sequence is TGTGCCAGCAGTTTGTTTAGAGAGCAGTTCTTC. Complete variable domain (other parts from reference TRBV28 and TRBJ2-1): DVKVTQSSRYLVKRTGEKVFLECVQDMDHENMFWYRQDPGLGLRLIYFSYDVKMKEKGDIPEGYSVSREKKERFSLILESASTNQTSMYLCASSLFREQFFGPGTRLTVL.

The genes are TRBV24-1 and TRBJ2-3; 7 bases fit TRBD2. CDR1 is KGHDR and CDR2 is SFDVKD in the germline V gene. This CDR3 is 16 amino acids long. The V segment lost 2 bases and the J segment 3 bases; nucleotides outside the gene matches: 7. The CDR3 loop is CATSDSSGGWTDTQYF. CDR3 DNA sequence: TGTGCCACCAGTGATTCCTCCGGGGGGTGGACAGATACGCAGTATTTT.

The rearrangement uses TRBV4-3 and TRBJ2-7; possible D gene TRBD2, 6 bases. CDR1 and CDR2 from the germline V gene are LGHNA and YSLEER. V dropped 0 bases and J dropped 7 bases, with 13 bases sitting between them. The CDR3 loop spans 14 amino acids. CDR3 loop: CASSQESGVGEQYF. CDR3 nucleotides: TGCGCCAGCAGCCAAGAGTCGGGGGTGGGAGAGCAGTACTTC.

The rearrangement uses TRBV4-2 and TRBJ1-1; 8 nucleotides line up with TRBD1. Germline-derived CDR1 and CDR2 are LGHNA and YNFKEQ. With 4 bases clipped from V and 6 bases from J, the junction kept 7 bases outside the gene matches. This CDR3 has 14 residues. This chain's CDR3 is CASSRGQGGAEAFF. The CDR3 bases are TGTGCCAGCAGCCGAGGACAGGGAGGAGCTGAAGCTTTCTTT.

In its sample, this clonotype was seen many times. This chain uses TRBV29-1 with TRBJ2-1, with D unresolved. CDR3 size: 13 residues. Deletions cut 2 bases from V and 0 bases from J, with 5 bases between. CDR1 and CDR2 from the germline V gene are SQVTM and ANQGSEA. The CDR3 protein is CSVEQVSYNEQFF. Written as DNA, the CDR3 is TGCAGCGTTGAACAGGTCTCCTACAATGAGCAGTTCTTC.

The chain uses TRBV6-1 and TRBJ1-2, with D unresolved. Germline V gene lookup returns CDR1 MNHNS and CDR2 SASEGT. The CDR3 sequence is 14 residues long. V lost 0 bases to trimming and J lost 3 bases, with 8 bases between them. As DNA, the CDR3 is TGTGCCAGCAGTGAAGCGGTGGGTTACTATGGCTACACCTTC. Translating gives CASSEAVGYYGYTF.

This clonotype appeared a few times. The chain recombines TRBV7-2 with TRBJ2-3, with 10 bases lining up with TRBD2. The CDR3 totals 18 residues. V dropped 5 bases and J dropped 6; count of bases not matched to a gene: 17. The germline gives CDR1 SGHTA, CDR2 FQGNSA. CDR3 in amino acids: CASSRTPISSGGDDTQYF. In DNA, the CDR3 is TGTGCCAGCAGCCGAACCCCCATTTCTAGCGGGGGAGATGATACGCAGTATTTT.

J is TRBJ2-7 and V is TRBV5-4; the D gene is possibly TRBD1 (6 bases). Gene TRBJ2-5 matches the end of the DNA better, so the J call may be wrong. The CDR3 covers 15 residues. The germline V gene encodes CDR1 SGHNT and CDR2 YYREEE (reference sequence). CDR3 DNA sequence: TGTGCCAGCAGCTTGGCCCCGGACAGAAAAGAGACCCAGTACTTC. As protein: CASSLAPDRKETQYF.

This sequence joins TRBV7-9 and TRBJ1-1, with D possibly TRBD1 on 6 matching bases. The ends were cut back, 3 bases at V and 0 bases at J, with 14 bases in the middle. Per the germline V gene, CDR1 is SEHNR and CDR2 is FQNEAQ (reference sequence). The CDR3 loop spans 16 amino acids. The CDR3 region is CASSFPLQGMNTEAFF. As DNA, the CDR3 is TGTGCCAGCAGCTTCCCTCTACAGGGCATGAACACTGAAGCTTTCTTT.

This clonotype turned up a few times. The V gene is TRBV7-2, the J gene TRBJ1-4, with 7 positions matching TRBD1. V was pared by 3 bases and J by 6 bases, with 7 bases of the junction left unmatched. The CDR3 loop spans 15 amino acids. The germline CDR1 and CDR2 sequences are SGHTA and FQGNSA. The DNA of the CDR3 is TGTGCCAGCAGCTTGAAAGACAGGGTCGATGAAAAACTGTTTTTT. It specifies CASSLKDRVDEKLFF.

This clonotype came up a few times. The chain couples TRBV27 to TRBJ2-3; maybe TRBD2 (5 bases). The CDR3 is made up of 13 amino acids. The germline CDR1 and CDR2 sequences are MNHEY and SMNVEV (reference sequence). Deletions cut 6 bases from V and 2 bases from J, with 9 bases between. The CDR3, as DNA: TGTGCCAGCAGCACTAGTAACACAGATACGCAGTATTTT. Its protein product is CASSTSNTDTQYF.

V and J are TRBV20-1 and TRBJ1-2; 7 bases fit TRBD1. Germline V gives CDR1 DFQATT, CDR2 SNEGSKA (reference sequence). The CDR3 is 14 amino acids. The V gene end was trimmed by 7 bases and the J gene end by 4 bases; junction bases not matched to a gene: 12. CDR3 nucleotide sequence: TGCAGTGTCCTGAGCAGGGGGTCTAGCTATGGCTACACCTTC. This codes for CSVLSRGSSYGYTF.

This clonotype has a count of ten or more. This chain joins TRBV20-1 and TRBJ2-7; no reliable D call. The CDR3 totals 12 residues. V was shortened by 4 bases and J by 5 bases, with 12 bases between the two germline ends. From germline, CDR1 is DFQATT and CDR2 SNEGSKA (reference sequence). The CDR3 DNA sequence: TGCAGTGCTATTGCCAGATTCGACGAGCAGTACTTC. Translating gives CSAIARFDEQYF.

This clonotype was picked up many times. The rearrangement uses TRBV5-6 and TRBJ2-1; D possibly matches TRBD1 or TRBD2 (5 bases each). Germline CDR1 and CDR2: SGHDT and YYEEEE. V was trimmed by 0 bases and J by 0 bases, leaving 7 bases between them. CDR3 length: 15 residues. CDR3 DNA sequence: TGTGCCAGCAGCTTGGGGGGGTTCTCCTACAATGAGCAGTTCTTC. This sequence encodes CASSLGGFSYNEQFF.

For this clonotype: The junction departs from germline at one end; a sequencing error may be responsible. This chain connects TRBV12-3 or TRBV12-4 to TRBJ1-4; TRBD1 aligns across 7 bases. The CDR3 is 14 amino acids. The CDR3, as DNA: TGTGCCAGCAGTCACAGGGGAACTAATGAAAAACAGTTTTTT. Its translation: CASSHRGTNEKQFF.

The chain carries TRBV6-2 or TRBV6-3 and TRBJ2-3; D not certain. CDR1 is MNHEY and CDR2 is SVGEGT in the germline V gene. Trimming took off 6 bases at V and 1 base at J, with 14 bases between the two ends. The CDR3 loop spans 15 amino acids. The CDR3 DNA reads TGTGCCAGCAGCCCGTCGGGCGAGGGCACAGATACGCAGTATTTT. This sequence encodes CASSPSGEGTDTQYF.

The chain carries TRBV7-2 and TRBJ2-2, with 8 positions matching TRBD1. Germline V gene sequence: CDR1 SGHTA, CDR2 FQGNSA. The J segment lost 5 bases and the V segment lost 7 bases, leaving 6 bases of the junction unmatched. This CDR3 region has 14 residues. The CDR3 nucleotides are TGTGCCAGCACCCAAACAGGGGGGACCGGGGAGCTGTTTTTT. It yields the protein CASTQTGGTGELFF.

This clonotype has a count of ten or more. The chain uses TRBV7-2 and TRBJ2-1; D is perhaps TRBD2 (6 bases). CDR1 is SGHTA and CDR2 is FQGNSA in the germline V gene. The CDR3 spans 12 residues. The V and J ends lost 1 base and 12 bases respectively, with 10 bases between them. This CDR3 is CASSLEVGGQFF. Here the CDR3 DNA reads TGTGCCAGCAGCTTAGAAGTGGGGGGGCAGTTCTTC.

This clonotype has just a few counts. The chain has TRBV12-3 or TRBV12-4 and TRBJ1-1; D uncertain. There are 11 residues in the CDR3. The V gene lost 1 base and the J gene lost 13 bases, with 10 bases spanning the gap. The CDR3 sequence: CASSLGGNGFF. Written as DNA, the CDR3 is TGTGCCAGCAGTTTAGGGGGAAACGGTTTCTTT.

This clonotype was detected only a few times. J is TRBJ1-1 and V is TRBV12-3 or TRBV12-4; D not resolved. The ends were cut back, 5 bases at V and 2 bases at J, with 15 bases in the middle. The CDR3 sequence is 15 residues long. CDR3 DNA sequence: TGTGCCAGCAGTCCGCAGATATTGGCCAACACTGAAGCTTTCTTT. It specifies CASSPQILANTEAFF.

This clonotype was seen only a few times. This chain links TRBV5-1 with TRBJ2-1, with 10 bases that match TRBD2. Per the germline V gene, CDR1 is SGHRS and CDR2 is YFSETQ. V lost 5 bases to trimming and J lost 8 bases; unmatched junction nucleotides: 10. The CDR3 is 15 residues long. CDR3 region: CASRVGTSEVHEQFF. The CDR3 region has the DNA TGCGCCAGCAGGGTGGGGACTAGCGAGGTCCATGAGCAGTTCTTC.

This clonotype was recorded many times. The chain joins TRBV4-1 to TRBJ2-4; D is perhaps TRBD2 (5 bases). Trimming took off 1 base at V and 0 bases at J, with 22 bases between the two ends. The germline gives CDR1 MGHRA, CDR2 YSYEKL. The CDR3 spans 20 residues. CDR3 sequence (DNA): TGCGCCAGCAGCCAAGGAGCCCAGCGAAACAAGGAGGTAGCCAAAAACATTCAGTACTTC. Protein: CASSQGAQRNKEVAKNIQYF.

The chain carries TRBV9 and TRBJ1-2; 7 positions match TRBD1. Losses at the gene ends were 9 bases for V and 3 bases for J; bases not matched to a gene: 5. CDR3 length: 12 amino acids. Germline values: CDR1 SGDLS, CDR2 YYNGEE. The CDR3, as DNA: TGTGCCACCGGAGACAGGGACTATGGCTACACCTTC. Its translation is CATGDRDYGYTF.

The chain couples TRBV27 to TRBJ1-1; D is uncertain. With 6 bases removed from V and 6 bases from J, the gap between germline ends came to 14 bases. The germline V gene encodes CDR1 MNHEY and CDR2 SMNVEV (reference sequence). The CDR3 runs 13 residues. In DNA form, the CDR3 reads TGTGCCAGCAGCGCGTTTTCGATGGCTGAAGCTTTCTTT. This encodes CASSAFSMAEAFF.

The chain couples TRBV20-1 to TRBJ1-2, with 10 bases aligning to TRBD1. J was trimmed by 8 bases and V by 2 bases; bases with no gene match: 11. The CDR3 loop spans 15 amino acids. Germline V gene sequence: CDR1 DFQATT, CDR2 SNEGSKA (reference sequence). The CDR3 coding sequence is TGCAGTGCTAGACCTTCCGGGACAGGGGTCGAGGGCTACACCTTC. Translating it yields CSARPSGTGVEGYTF.

The chain joins TRBV9 to TRBJ2-1, with TRBD2 matching 8 bases. After removal of 4 bases from V and 5 bases from J, the junction contained 8 bases not matched to a gene. CDR3 length: 15 residues. CDR1 is SGDLS, CDR2 YYNGEE, per germline. CDR3 nucleotides: TGTGCCAGCAGCCCCCGTAGCGGGGCCAACAATGAGCAGTTCTTC. This translates into CASSPRSGANNEQFF. The variable domain in full, with the rest retrieved from reference TRBV9 and TRBJ2-1, is DSGVTQTPKHLITATGQRVTLRCSPRSGDLSVYWYQQSLDQGLQFLIQYYNGEERAKGNILERFSAQQFPDLHSELNLSSLELGDSALYFCASSPRSGANNEQFFGPGTRLTVL.

The V gene is TRBV20-1, the J gene TRBJ1-1, with D hard to call. Trimming left V 2 bases short and J 0 bases short, with 7 bases between. There are 13 residues in the CDR3. Germline CDR1 and CDR2: DFQATT and SNEGSKA (reference sequence). The CDR3 here is CSARPGVNTEAFF. CDR3 DNA sequence: TGCAGTGCTAGACCTGGGGTGAACACTGAAGCTTTCTTT.